Listed below are T cell receptor beta chains from one sample, sequenced in a study of T cells in Graves' hyperthyroidism and ophthalmopathy. Each CDR3 protein gets one entry after TCRdb re-called the multiplex PCR reads with MiXCR. This sample has about 420,000 distinct CDR3 sequences, with 12% to 15% found just once. The sequenced material came from blood. These receptors originate from a woman between 18 and 30 years old with Graves' hyperthyroidism. The CDR3 runs from the conserved cysteine through the conserved F or W. A D gene is named only where the DNA matches it firmly. Only part of the rows carry a size: once, few, many, or a class if the clone is expanded.

cdr3_length	v_call	clone_size	d_call	j_call	cdr3_nt	cdr3_aa
15	TRBV7-2	many	TRBD2	TRBJ2-3	TGTGCCAGCAGCAGTAGACTAGCTAGAACAGATACGCAGTATTTT	CASSSRLARTDTQYF
14	TRBV3-1	many	.	TRBJ1-1	TGTGCCAGCAGCCAGGCAGGGGTGAACACTGAAGCTTTCTTT	CASSQAGVNTEAFF
16	TRBV11-2	many	TRBD2	TRBJ2-1	TGTGCCAGCAGCTGGGCCGGGACTAGCGGGGTCAACGAGCAGTTCTTC	CASSWAGTSGVNEQFF
13	TRBV7-2	.	.	TRBJ1-1	TGTGTCAGCAGCTTGGGAGGGAACACTGAAGCTTTCTTT	CVSSLGGNTEAFF
14	TRBV7-9	few	.	TRBJ2-7	TGTGCCAGCAGCCCCGGACATTCCGTCTACGAGCAGTACTTC	CASSPGHSVYEQYF
14	TRBV29-1	many	TRBD1	TRBJ1-2	TGCAGCGTTGAGAACACGGGACAGGGGTATGGCTACACCTTC	CSVENTGQGYGYTF
16	TRBV7-2	many	.	TRBJ1-1	TGTGCCAGCAGCTTAAGGGGGGCGGGAAGGCTGACTGAAGCTTTCTTT	CASSLRGAGRLTEAFF
17	TRBV12-3/TRBV12-4	.	TRBD1	TRBJ2-1	TGTGCCAGCAATATGGTCCCCCGGGACAGGGAGTCGAATGAGCAGTTCTTC	CASNMVPRDRESNEQFF
15	TRBV13	.	.	TRBJ1-4	TGTGCCAGCAGCTTAGGCTTTCAGGGCGGCGAAAAACTGTTTTTT	CASSLGFQGGEKLFF
15	TRBV5-1	many	TRBD2	TRBJ2-3	TGCGCCAGCAGCTTGGACGGGAGGGCCTGGGATACGCAGTATTTT	CASSLDGRAWDTQYF
14	TRBV27	many	.	TRBJ1-2	TGTGCCAGCAGTTTACGGAGTACTAACTATGGCTACACCTTC	CASSLRSTNYGYTF
12	TRBV7-8	many	.	TRBJ1-4	TGTGCCAGCAGCCTCATTAATGAAAAACTGTTTTTT	CASSLINEKLFF
16	TRBV28	many	.	TRBJ2-3	TGTGCCAGCAGTCGAACAGGTTTTTCTAGCACAGATACGCAGTATTTT	CASSRTGFSSTDTQYF
16	TRBV27	.	.	TRBJ1-6	TGTGCCAGCAGTTTACTTGGAAGGGGGGATAATTCACCCCTCCACTTT	CASSLLGRGDNSPLHF
14	TRBV10-2	many	.	TRBJ2-5	TGCGCCAGCAGTGATATGGGAGCTGGAGAGACCCAGTACTTC	CASSDMGAGETQYF
18	TRBV11-2	.	.	TRBJ2-6	TGTACCAGCAGCTTACCAGCACTCAGATTCTCTGGGGCCAACGTCCTGACTTTC	CTSSLPALRFSGANVLTF
14	TRBV18	few	TRBD1	TRBJ2-7	TGTGCCAGCTCACCGGGACAGGGTTCCGACGAGCAGTACTTC	CASSPGQGSDEQYF
16	TRBV7-2	many	.	TRBJ2-7	TGTGCCAGCAGCGGATCCCTTTCGGAGGGCTTGGACGAGCAGTACTTC	CASSGSLSEGLDEQYF
15	TRBV29-1	.	.	TRBJ2-5	TGCAGCGTGGGTGGCGAAGGGCTGAGGTCAGAGACCCAGTACTTC	CSVGGEGLRSETQYF
14	TRBV7-9	many	TRBD1	TRBJ2-3	TGTGCCAGCAGAAGGGACAGCCTCACAGATACGCAGTATTTT	CASRRDSLTDTQYF
14	TRBV11-2	many	.	TRBJ2-5	TGTGCCAGCAGCTTAGTCGGTTCGCCAGGGACCCAGTACTTC	CASSLVGSPGTQYF
14	TRBV4-3	many	.	TRBJ1-1	TGCGCCAGCAGCCTAGCGGGGCGTGATTCTGAAGCTTTCTTT	CASSLAGRDSEAFF
15	TRBV28	.	TRBD2	TRBJ2-1	TGTGCCAGCAGACTAGCGGGAGTGTCGCGTAATGAGCAGTTCTTC	CASRLAGVSRNEQFF
12	TRBV19	.	.	TRBJ1-1	TGTGCCAGTAAAACAGGGTACACTGAAGCTTTCTTT	CASKTGYTEAFF
15	TRBV10-3	many	TRBD1	TRBJ2-7	TGTGCCATCACCCCGGGACAGGGGGCTTTCGGCGAGCAGTACTTC	CAITPGQGAFGEQYF
13	TRBV28	.	.	TRBJ1-2	TGTGCCAGCAGTTTAAATACAGGTGGAGGCTACACCTTC	CASSLNTGGGYTF
13	TRBV20-1	.	.	TRBJ1-5	TGCAGTGCTCGGGACACTATGGATCAGCCCCAGCATTTT	CSARDTMDQPQHF
14	TRBV6-2/TRBV6-3	many	.	TRBJ2-3	TGTGCCAGCAGTAGCGTAGCCAGCACAGATACGCAGTATTTT	CASSSVASTDTQYF
20	TRBV12-3/TRBV12-4	many	TRBD2	TRBJ2-4	TGTGCCAGCAGCCAACCAGGGACTAGCGGGAGGACCTTAGCCAAAAACATTCAGTACTTC	CASSQPGTSGRTLAKNIQYF
14	TRBV30	.	TRBD2	TRBJ2-7	TGTGCCTGGAGTTCCACGGGGGGGCACTACGAGCAGTACTTC	CAWSSTGGHYEQYF
14	TRBV7-8	many	TRBD1	TRBJ1-2	TGTGCCACTGACCCTTTGCCCAGGGGGCTAGGCTACACCTTC	CATDPLPRGLGYTF
16	TRBV5-6	many	TRBD2	TRBJ2-1	TGTGCCAGCAGCTTGGGACTAGCGGGAGGGCCGCGCGAGCAGTTCTTC	CASSLGLAGGPREQFF
18	TRBV24-1	many	TRBD2	TRBJ2-2	TGTGCCACCAGTGACCCACTAGCGGGAGGGCCTCGGACCGGGGAGCTGTTTTTT	CATSDPLAGGPRTGELFF
13	TRBV28	many	.	TRBJ2-5	TGTGCCAGCAGTTTAGGAGCGGAGGAGACCCAGTACTTC	CASSLGAEETQYF
16	TRBV5-1	.	.	TRBJ2-5	TGCGCCAGCAAATACCGGGACACCTGGTACCAAGAGACCCAGTACTTC	CASKYRDTWYQETQYF
14	TRBV5-1	many	TRBD2	TRBJ2-1	TGCGCCAGCCAGGTTGCGGGAGGGTACAATGAGCAGTTCTTC	CASQVAGGYNEQFF
14	TRBV12-3/TRBV12-4	many	.	TRBJ2-2	TGTGCCAGCAGTTTAAATCGGAACACCGGGGAGCTGTTTTTT	CASSLNRNTGELFF
12	TRBV20-1	many	.	TRBJ2-3	TGCAGTGAAGTACTAGGCACAGATACGCAGTATTTT	CSEVLGTDTQYF
15	TRBV6-1	few	TRBD2	TRBJ2-5	TGTGCCAGCGCGGGACTAGCGGGAGAGCTGGAGGCCCAGTACTTC	CASAGLAGELEAQYF
15	TRBV7-2	few	.	TRBJ2-5	TGTGCCAGCAGCTTATCTGTACAGGGTCAAGAGACCCAGTACTTC	CASSLSVQGQETQYF
13	TRBV28	many	.	TRBJ1-3	TGTGCCAGCAGTTCATATGCTGGAAACACCATATATTTT	CASSSYAGNTIYF
11	TRBV29-1	.	.	TRBJ1-2	TGCAGCGTGGAGATAAACTATGGCTACACCTTC	CSVEINYGYTF
16	TRBV7-3	many	.	TRBJ2-2	TGTGCCAGCAGCTTATTGGCGGGTACGAACACCGGGGAGCTGTTTTTT	CASSLLAGTNTGELFF
15	TRBV27	many	.	TRBJ2-5	TGTGCCAGCAGATCAGGGGTTGGGGGGCATGAGACCCAGTACTTC	CASRSGVGGHETQYF
21	TRBV24-1	.	.	TRBJ1-5	TGTGCCACCAGTGATTTGGCCTACAGGGAGAAATACGTTAATAGCAATCAGCCCCAGCATTTT	CATSDLAYREKYVNSNQPQHF
21	TRBV24-1	many	TRBD2	TRBJ2-1	TGTGCCACCAGTGAACCTCCCGGGACTAGCGGGAGGGTGCCATCCTACAATGAGCAGTTCTTC	CATSEPPGTSGRVPSYNEQFF
17	TRBV7-2	few	.	TRBJ2-2	TGTGCCAGCAGCTTAGAGCTCCCCGGGAGAAGAATCGGGGAGCTGTTTTTT	CASSLELPGRRIGELFF
14	TRBV20-1	many	TRBD1	TRBJ2-1	TGCAGTGCCTACGACAGGGAGACCTACAATGAGCAGTTCTTC	CSAYDRETYNEQFF
13	TRBV20-1	many	TRBD2	TRBJ2-1	TGCAGTGCTGGACTAGCAGGAGACAATGAGCAGTTCTTC	CSAGLAGDNEQFF
15	TRBV7-2	many	TRBD2	TRBJ2-7	TGTGCCAGCAGCCCCCGGGTAGCGGGTGCCTACGAGCAGTACTTC	CASSPRVAGAYEQYF
15	TRBV28	.	.	TRBJ1-2	TGTGCCAGCAGTTTGAGGGGAGGGCAGATCGATGGCTACACCTTC	CASSLRGGQIDGYTF
15	TRBV6-1	.	.	TRBJ1-2	TGTGCCAGCAGTGAAAAGTCCAGGGATAACTATGGCTACACCTTC	CASSEKSRDNYGYTF
12	TRBV30	many	TRBD2	TRBJ2-7	TGTGCCTGGAGTCTAGCGGACTACGAGCAGTACTTC	CAWSLADYEQYF
14	TRBV19	.	TRBD1	TRBJ2-7	TGTGCCAGTAGTTCCCGACAGGGGTCCCACGAGCAGTACTTC	CASSSRQGSHEQYF
15	TRBV29-1	many	TRBD1	TRBJ1-5	TGCAGCGTAGCCTGGGACAGTGAAGAGGGTCAGCCCCAGCATTTT	CSVAWDSEEGQPQHF
17	TRBV4-1	many	.	TRBJ2-7	TGCGCCAGCAGCCAAGCTTTCACAGGGGGGGAGACCTACGAGCAGTACTTC	CASSQAFTGGETYEQYF
15	TRBV5-4	few	TRBD2	TRBJ2-7	TGTGCCAGCAGCTTGGGGGGGGGAGCGGACTACGAGCAGTACTTC	CASSLGGGADYEQYF
12	TRBV4-1	.	.	TRBJ2-7	TGCGCCAGCAGCCAGGGTCGGTACGAGCAGTACTTC	CASSQGRYEQYF
16	TRBV27	many	TRBD2	TRBJ2-2	TGTGCCAGCAGTTGGTTAGCGGGAAGGTTCACCGGGGAGCTGTTTTTT	CASSWLAGRFTGELFF